The entry that follows covers one T cell receptor (beta chain) sequence. As handled by the study authors: Reference gene primer amplification gave estimated nucleated cell counts. Using immunoSEQ multiplex PCR, the repertoire was profiled, and TCRdb retains in-frame clones only, with some absent. The DNA was the basis for D and trimming; V, J and clone size are from that table. The data contain under 130,000 clones, roughly 80% of them singletons. Trimming removed 0 bases from V and 11 bases from J; junction bases left unmatched: 7. The CDR3 totals 15 residues. Germline lookup yields CDR1 LGHDT and CDR2 YNNKEL (reference sequence). The sample originates from a study of blood T cell repertoires in COVID-19. Study-wide background: Sources were T cells, B-cell-depleted T cells, or PBMCs; the material itself was cDNA or gDNA.

This chain joins TRBV3-1 (or the pseudogene TRBV3-2) and TRBJ2-1; 10 bases are a match to TRBD1. Sequences were obtained from peripheral blood. This clonotype was sampled from a man between 65 and 85 years old with active or convalescent COVID-19. The CDR3 nucleotides read TGTGCCAGCAGCCAAGATTTGGGACAGGGGCGTAAGCAGTTCTTC. This codes for CASSQDLGQGRKQFF.